The T cell receptor beta chain described here comes from a study of beta chain features in type 1 diabetes. Overall study results and limits: All four CD4+ subsets of Type 1 diabetes patients contained TCRB CDR3s that were moderately but significantly shorter. Overrepresentation of cells with high TCR expression could result from cDNA sequencing. Type 1 diabetes patients showed fewer insertions and more deletions at VDJ junctions. The similarity of naive, central memory and Treg TCRB repertoires appeared greater among patients than among healthy donors.

Deletions cut 4 bases from V and 8 bases from J, with 18 bases between. Germline V gene sequence: CDR1 SGHVS, CDR2 FQNEAQ. The CDR3 spans 15 residues. cDNA synthesis used the whole RNA isolate, giving expressed TCRB sequences. Repertoires were generated with immunoSEQ multiplex PCR, while TCRdb's copy carries only in-frame clones and drops some. The data hold fewer than 250,000 clones, with over 65% observed a single time. Notes on this clone: The antigen remains undetermined.

The material sequenced was naive CD4+ T cells from blood. The chain combines TRBV7-8 with TRBJ2-1, with D possibly being TRBD2 (7 bases). This TCR derives from a man in his thirties or forties in good health. The DNA for the CDR3 is TGTGCCAGCAGCTCATATCCCAGAGGGGGGGATGAGCAGTTCTTC. This encodes CASSSYPRGGDEQFF.